These 17 T cell receptor beta chains share one sample of origin, sequenced in a study of cytomegalovirus exposure and HLA in healthy donors. A multiplex PCR was run with 60 Vbeta primers and 13 Jbeta primers. Repertoires were generated with immunoSEQ multiplex PCR, while TCRdb's copy carries only in-frame clones and drops some. The data hold tens of thousands of clones, with roughly 80% observed a single time. The sequenced sample consisted of PBMCs. Receptors originate from a man in his fifties in good health and CMV-seronegative.

This chain connects TRBV5-4 to TRBJ1-2; no clear D. The CDR3 extends over 14 amino acids. CDR1 and CDR2 from the germline V gene are SGHNT and YYREEE (reference sequence). V was trimmed by 1 base and J by 2 bases, leaving 9 bases between them. CDR3 region: CASSLTGRNYGYTF. Written as DNA, the CDR3 is TGTGCCAGCAGCTTGACGGGAAGAAACTATGGCTACACCTTC.

This clone was recorded a few times. The chain joins TRBV2 to TRBJ2-3; no definite D call. V lost 9 bases and J 4 bases, leaving 11 bases between the germline ends. CDR1 is SNHLY, CDR2 FYNNEI, per germline. This CDR3 region has 12 residues. CDR3 sequence reads: CASRAVADTQYF. The CDR3 DNA reads TGTGCCAGTAGAGCTGTCGCAGATACGCAGTATTTT.

The chain links TRBV7-8 to TRBJ1-6; 11 bases agree with TRBD1. Unmatched junction bases numbered 7, after V lost 1 base and J lost 5 bases. CDR3 length: 18 amino acids. Per germline, CDR1 SGHVS and CDR2 FQNEAQ. The CDR3, as DNA: TGTGCCAGCAGCTTAGTGGGACAGGGGGTCTTGCATAATTCACCCCTCCACTTT. Translation: CASSLVGQGVLHNSPLHF.

This chain joins TRBV9 and TRBJ2-1; maybe TRBD1 (6 bases). The CDR3 sequence is 15 residues long. Germline CDR1 and CDR2: SGDLS and YYNGEE. V lost 1 base to trimming and J lost 0 bases, with 8 bases between them. The CDR3 here is CASSVQGSSYNEQFF. In DNA, the CDR3 is TGTGCCAGCAGCGTACAGGGGAGCTCCTACAATGAGCAGTTCTTC.

This clone turned up a few times. V gene TRBV19 combines with J gene TRBJ2-1; possible D gene TRBD2, 5 bases. Deletions cut 10 bases from V and 6 bases from J, with 22 bases between. CDR3 length: 15 amino acids. Germline CDR1 reads LNHDA; CDR2 reads SQIVND (reference sequence). The CDR3 loop is CATLDWVGNSNEQFF. The CDR3 nucleotides read TGTGCCACCTTGGACTGGGTCGGAAATTCCAATGAGCAGTTCTTC. Drawing the rest from reference TRBV19 and TRBJ2-1, the complete variable domain is DGGITQSPKYLFRKEGQNVTLSCEQNLNHDAMYWYRQDPGQGLRLIYYSQIVNDFQKGDIAEGYSVSREKKESFPLTVTSAQKNPTAFYLCATLDWVGNSNEQFFGPGTRLTVL.

The chain recombines TRBV20-1 with TRBJ2-5; D gene ambiguous. This CDR3 contains 11 residues. Trimming removed 1 base from V and 5 bases from J, with 5 bases in between. Germline values: CDR1 DFQATT, CDR2 SNEGSKA (reference sequence). The CDR3 here is CSARVSETQYF. The CDR3 DNA reads as TGCAGTGCTAGAGTTTCGGAGACCCAGTACTTC.

This clone has more than one count but fewer than ten. The chain carries TRBV18 and TRBJ1-1; D remains ambiguous. V was shortened by 3 bases and J by 5 bases, with 16 bases between the two germline ends. CDR3 size: 15 residues. The germline gives CDR1 KGHSH, CDR2 LQKENI. The CDR3: CASSPEFLTGTEAFF. The CDR3 DNA follows: TGTGCCAGCTCACCCGAATTCCTTACGGGTACTGAAGCTTTCTTT.

The chain links TRBV6-6 to TRBJ1-5; weak D call: TRBD1 (5 bases). The ends were cut back, 6 bases at V and 6 bases at J, with 21 bases in the middle. From germline, CDR1 is MNHNY and CDR2 SVGAGI (reference sequence). This CDR3 is 16 amino acids long. Here the CDR3 reads CASSRKGTPGGQPQHF. The CDR3 DNA sequence: TGTGCCAGCAGCCGCAAGGGGACGCCGGGGGGTCAGCCCCAGCATTTT.

In this sample, this clone turned up a few times. The chain uses TRBV28 and TRBJ2-7; D not resolved. V was clipped by 4 bases and J by 0 bases, with 7 bases between them. The CDR3 has 13 amino acids. Germline CDR1 is MDHEN and CDR2 is SYDVKM. CDR3 region: CASSSVSSYEQYF. In DNA form, the CDR3 reads TGTGCCAGCAGTTCTGTGTCCTCCTACGAGCAGTACTTC.

This clone occurred once. The chain recombines TRBV7-9 with TRBJ2-7; 8 bases fit TRBD1. The CDR3 runs to 14 residues. V was pared by 1 base and J by 5 bases, with 4 bases of the junction left unmatched. The germline CDR1 and CDR2 sequences are SEHNR and FQNEAQ (reference sequence). The CDR3 DNA sequence: TGTGCCAGCAGCTTAGTCCAGACAGGGGACGAGCAGTACTTC. This codes for CASSLVQTGDEQYF.

The gene calls are TRBV5-8 and TRBJ2-4, with D perhaps matching TRBD2 (5 bases). Trimming removed 0 bases at V and 0 bases at J, with 7 bases between. The CDR3 totals 15 residues. Germline V lookup: CDR1 SGHTS, CDR2 YDEGEE. CDR3 DNA: TGTGCCAGCAGCTTGGTCGGACTAGCCAAAAACATTCAGTACTTC. Translated: CASSLVGLAKNIQYF.

In this sample, this clone turned up once. V usage is TRBV19 and J usage is TRBJ2-5, with D possibly TRBD2 on 6 matching bases. V dropped 6 bases and J dropped 4 bases, with 18 bases sitting between them. Germline values: CDR1 LNHDA, CDR2 SQIVND (reference sequence). The CDR3 spans 15 residues. As DNA, the CDR3 is TGTGCCAGTAGGGGGGGATGGAGTCCCGGAGAGACCCAGTACTTC. Amino acid sequence: CASRGGWSPGETQYF.

The V call is TRBV18, the J call TRBJ2-2, with a possible D match to TRBD2 (6 bases). The CDR3 has 15 residues. Germline CDR1 KGHSH, CDR2 LQKENI. The ends were cut back, 2 bases at V and 4 bases at J, with 11 bases in the middle. The CDR3 nucleotides are TGTGCCAGCTCACCAACCGGGACTCGCACCGGGGAGCTGTTTTTT. Protein sequence: CASSPTGTRTGELFF.

A remark on this clone: This sample includes further DNA sequences coding for the same CDR3. This chain uses TRBV9 with TRBJ2-1; 9 bases are a match to TRBD2. The CDR3 has 16 amino acids. The V segment lost 2 bases and the J segment 5 bases; nucleotides outside the gene matches: 8. From germline, CDR1 is SGDLS and CDR2 YYNGEE. The chain's CDR3 is CASSVGGGGVHNEQFF. The CDR3 nucleotides read TGTGCCAGCAGCGTGGGGGGCGGGGGGGTACACAATGAGCAGTTCTTC. Filled out from reference TRBV9 and TRBJ2-1, the complete variable domain reads DSGVTQTPKHLITATGQRVTLRCSPRSGDLSVYWYQQSLDQGLQFLIQYYNGEERAKGNILERFSAQQFPDLHSELNLSSLELGDSALYFCASSVGGGGVHNEQFFGPGTRLTVL.

The rearrangement uses TRBV28 and TRBJ2-5; TRBD2 agrees at 10 bases. This CDR3 comprises 15 residues. J was trimmed by 5 bases and V by 5 bases; bases with no gene match: 8. CDR1 MDHEN and CDR2 SYDVKM come from the germline V gene. The CDR3 reads CASSPAGTSDETQYF. For the CDR3, the DNA is TGTGCCAGCAGTCCAGCCGGGACTAGCGATGAGACCCAGTACTTC.

For the CDR3, the DNA is TGTGCCAGCAAAGAAGGGGCCCGGGGCTACACCTTC. It yields the protein CASKEGARGYTF. The chain couples TRBV2 to TRBJ1-2, with D possibly TRBD1 on 5 matching bases. Germline-derived CDR1 and CDR2 are SNHLY and FYNNEI. The CDR3 consists of 12 residues. V lost 7 bases and J lost 8, with 14 bases in between.

The sample holds one count of this clone. The chain couples TRBV28 to TRBJ2-7; D may be TRBD1 (6 bases). Per the germline V gene, CDR1 is MDHEN and CDR2 is SYDVKM. The CDR3 runs to 13 residues. The V gene lost 8 bases and the J gene lost 4 bases, with 15 bases spanning the gap. The CDR3 DNA reads TGTGCCAGCGGACAGACAGGCTGGTACGAGCAGTACTTC. It specifies CASGQTGWYEQYF.